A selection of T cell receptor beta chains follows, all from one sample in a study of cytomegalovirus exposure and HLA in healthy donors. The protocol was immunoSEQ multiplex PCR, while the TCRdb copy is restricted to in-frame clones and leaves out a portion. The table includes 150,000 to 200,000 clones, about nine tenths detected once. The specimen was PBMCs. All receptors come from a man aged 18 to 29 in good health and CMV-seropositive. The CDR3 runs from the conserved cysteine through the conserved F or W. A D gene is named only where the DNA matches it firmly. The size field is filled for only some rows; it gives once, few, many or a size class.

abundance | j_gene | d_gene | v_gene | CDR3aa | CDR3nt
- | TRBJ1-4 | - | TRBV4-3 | CASSQVAQPRGEKLFF | TGCGCCAGCAGCCAAGTAGCGCAGCCCCGAGGGGAAAAACTGTTTTTT
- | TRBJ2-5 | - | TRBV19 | CASSITPGRETQYF | TGTGCCAGTAGTATAACCCCAGGCCGAGAGACCCAGTACTTC
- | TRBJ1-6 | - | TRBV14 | CASSSRANSPLHF | TGTGCCAGCAGTAGCAGGGCTAATTCACCCCTCCACTTT
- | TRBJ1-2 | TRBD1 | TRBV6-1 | CASSDRDRLWAVGYTF | TGTGCCAGCAGTGACCGGGACAGACTCTGGGCTGTTGGCTACACCTTC
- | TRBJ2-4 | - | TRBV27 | CASSLGRKNIQYF | TGTGCCAGCAGTTTAGGTCGGAAAAACATTCAGTACTTC
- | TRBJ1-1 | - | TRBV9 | CASSPAPQDTEAFF | TGTGCCAGCAGCCCGGCCCCTCAGGACACTGAAGCTTTCTTT
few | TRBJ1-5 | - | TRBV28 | CASSDRQRPQHF | TGTGCCAGCAGTGACAGGCAACGGCCCCAGCATTTT
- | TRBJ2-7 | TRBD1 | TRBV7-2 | CASSVRGQGHYEQYF | TGTGCCAGCAGCGTAAGGGGACAGGGTCACTACGAGCAGTACTTC
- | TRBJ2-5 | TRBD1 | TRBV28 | CASSLYRQGQETQYF | TGTGCCAGCAGTTTATATCGACAGGGCCAAGAGACCCAGTACTTC
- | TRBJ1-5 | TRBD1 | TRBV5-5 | CASSADGQVPQHF | TGTGCCAGCAGCGCCGACGGACAGGTGCCCCAGCATTTT
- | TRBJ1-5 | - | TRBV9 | CASSVDPNQPQHF | TGTGCCAGCAGCGTAGATCCGAATCAGCCCCAGCATTTT
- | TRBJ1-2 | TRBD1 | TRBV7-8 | CASSLWQGVGYGYTF | TGTGCCAGCAGCTTATGGCAGGGGGTAGGCTATGGCTACACCTTC
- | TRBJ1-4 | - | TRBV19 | CASSMPGATTNEKLFF | TGTGCCAGTAGTATGCCTGGAGCAACAACTAATGAAAAACTGTTTTTT
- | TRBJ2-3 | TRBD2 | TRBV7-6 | CASSLELAGSTDTQYF | TGTGCCAGCAGCTTAGAACTAGCGGGGAGCACAGATACGCAGTATTTT
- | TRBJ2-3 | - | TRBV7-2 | CASSLIGGGSTDTQYF | TGTGCCAGCAGCTTGATTGGAGGCGGGAGCACAGATACGCAGTATTTT
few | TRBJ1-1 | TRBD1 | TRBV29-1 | CSGMGQTIEAFF | TGCAGCGGGATGGGACAGACTATTGAAGCTTTCTTT
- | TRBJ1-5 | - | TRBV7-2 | CASSLPLGPQHF | TGTGCCAGCAGCCTTCCCCTAGGACCCCAGCATTTT
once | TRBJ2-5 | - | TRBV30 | CAWGTAAWTQYF | TGTGCCTGGGGAACAGCGGCGTGGACCCAGTACTTC
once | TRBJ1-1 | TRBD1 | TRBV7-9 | CASSLGPRGHTEAFF | TGTGCCAGCAGCTTAGGCCCCAGGGGGCACACTGAAGCTTTCTTT
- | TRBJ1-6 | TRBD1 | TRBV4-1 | CASSQGGTGNNSPLHF | TGCGCCAGCAGCCAAGGGGGGACAGGCAACAATTCACCCCTCCACTTT
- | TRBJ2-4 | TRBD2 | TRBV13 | CASSLRGSGGAKNIQYF | TGTGCCAGCAGCTTAAGGGGTAGCGGGGGAGCCAAAAACATTCAGTACTTC
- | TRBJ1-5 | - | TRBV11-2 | CASSPDGGWQPQHF | TGTGCCAGCAGCCCCGACGGGGGATGGCAGCCCCAGCATTTT
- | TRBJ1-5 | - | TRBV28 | CASSFFRDQPQHF | TGTGCCAGCAGTTTTTTTAGAGATCAGCCCCAGCATTTT
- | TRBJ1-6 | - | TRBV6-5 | CASSPAGAYNSPLHF | TGTGCCAGCAGCCCCGCAGGGGCCTATAATTCACCCCTCCACTTT
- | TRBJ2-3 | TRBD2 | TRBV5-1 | CASSPLAGVSTDTQYF | TGCGCCAGCAGCCCCTTAGCGGGAGTAAGCACAGATACGCAGTATTTT
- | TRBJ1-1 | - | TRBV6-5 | CASSTSGILNTEAFF | TGTGCCAGCTCCACCTCGGGGATCTTGAACACTGAAGCTTTCTTT
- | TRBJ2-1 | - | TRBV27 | CASTSGENNEQFF | TGTGCCAGCACCTCCGGGGAAAACAATGAGCAGTTCTTC
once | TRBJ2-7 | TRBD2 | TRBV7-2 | CASSLIALAGTYEQYF | TGTGCCAGCAGCCTTATAGCACTAGCGGGTACCTACGAGCAGTACTTC